The 2 T cell receptor beta chains in this list originate from one sample, sequenced in a study of molecular identifiers for immune sequencing clone quantification. TCRdb reanalysed the PCR reads using MiXCR and keeps one entry per CDR3 protein. The sample shows about 68,000 distinct CDR3 sequences, 18% of them seen only once. The specimen sequenced was naive CD8+ T cells from blood, with Jurkat cell RNA spiked in. This sample's subset: FACS-sorted CD8+CD4-CCR7+CD45RA+ naive T cells. Receptors were obtained from a human donor in good health. Some libraries in this study had Jurkat cell RNA spiked in.

About this clonotype itself: Likely a read error: the CDR3 ends without its conserved phenylalanine or tryptophan. The chain employs TRBV7-8 and TRBJ2-7; TRBD2 agrees at 8 bases. CDR1 is SGHVS, CDR2 FQNEAQ, per germline. There are 17 residues in the CDR3. J was trimmed by 2 bases and V by 1 base; bases with no gene match: 10. The CDR3 loop is CASSLGLGSGAPYEQYL. The CDR3 nucleotides are TGTGCCAGCAGCTTAGGATTGGGTAGCGGGGCACCCTACGAGCAGTACCTC.

The chain recombines TRBV20-1 with TRBJ1-2; TRBD1 might be the D (5 bases). This CDR3 spans 16 amino acids. CDR1 and CDR2 (germline): DFQATT, SNEGSKA (reference sequence). V dropped 6 bases and J dropped 0 bases, with 20 bases sitting between them. CDR3 region: CSASPYGGLANYGYTF. The CDR3 region has the DNA TGCAGTGCCTCACCCTATGGGGGACTAGCTAACTATGGCTACACCTTC.